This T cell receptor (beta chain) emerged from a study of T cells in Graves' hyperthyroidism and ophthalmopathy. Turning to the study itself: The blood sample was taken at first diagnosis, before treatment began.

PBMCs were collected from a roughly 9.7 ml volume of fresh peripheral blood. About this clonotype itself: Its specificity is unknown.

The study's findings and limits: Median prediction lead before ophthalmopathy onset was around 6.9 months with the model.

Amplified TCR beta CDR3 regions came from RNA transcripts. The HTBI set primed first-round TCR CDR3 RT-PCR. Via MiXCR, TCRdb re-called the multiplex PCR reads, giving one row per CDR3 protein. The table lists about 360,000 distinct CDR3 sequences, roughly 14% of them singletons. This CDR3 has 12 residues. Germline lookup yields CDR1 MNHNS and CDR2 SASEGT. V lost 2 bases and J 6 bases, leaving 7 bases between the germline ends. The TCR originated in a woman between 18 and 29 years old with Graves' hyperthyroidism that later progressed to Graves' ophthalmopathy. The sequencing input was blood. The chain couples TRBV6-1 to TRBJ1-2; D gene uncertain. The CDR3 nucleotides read TGTGCCAGCAGTGAAACTAGGGATGGCTACACCTTC. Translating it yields CASSETRDGYTF.